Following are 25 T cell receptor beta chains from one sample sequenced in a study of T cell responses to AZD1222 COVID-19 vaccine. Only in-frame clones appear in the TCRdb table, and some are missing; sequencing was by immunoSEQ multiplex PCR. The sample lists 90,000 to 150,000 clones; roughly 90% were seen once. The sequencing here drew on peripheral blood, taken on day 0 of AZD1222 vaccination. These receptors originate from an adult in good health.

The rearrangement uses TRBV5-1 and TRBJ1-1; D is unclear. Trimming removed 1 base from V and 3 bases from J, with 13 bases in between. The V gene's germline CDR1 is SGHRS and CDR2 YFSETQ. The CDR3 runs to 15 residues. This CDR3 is CASSLLGSRDTEAFF. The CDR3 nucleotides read TGCGCCAGCAGCTTGCTGGGGTCGAGAGACACTGAAGCTTTCTTT.

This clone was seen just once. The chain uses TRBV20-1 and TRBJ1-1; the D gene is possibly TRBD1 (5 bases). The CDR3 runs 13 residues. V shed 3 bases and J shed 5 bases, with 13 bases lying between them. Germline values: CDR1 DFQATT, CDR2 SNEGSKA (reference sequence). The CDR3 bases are TGCAGTGCTAGTCGACAGAAAGGGACTGAAGCTTTCTTT. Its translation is CSASRQKGTEAFF.

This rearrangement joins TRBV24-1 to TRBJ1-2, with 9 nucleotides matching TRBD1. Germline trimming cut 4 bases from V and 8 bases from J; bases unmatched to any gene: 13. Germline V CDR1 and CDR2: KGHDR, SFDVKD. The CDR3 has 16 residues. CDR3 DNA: TGTGCCACCAGTGACTTGCAGGGGACAGGGAAAGTAGGCTACACCTTC. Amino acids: CATSDLQGTGKVGYTF.

CDR3 sequence reads: CATRRDSYEQYF. The CDR3 DNA follows: TGTGCCACACGCCGGGACAGCTACGAGCAGTACTTC. The rearrangement joins TRBV2 to TRBJ2-7; TRBD1 aligns across 7 bases. The CDR3 loop spans 12 amino acids. The germline V gene has CDR1 SNHLY and CDR2 FYNNEI. Trimming removed 10 bases from V and 3 bases from J; junction bases left unmatched: 6.

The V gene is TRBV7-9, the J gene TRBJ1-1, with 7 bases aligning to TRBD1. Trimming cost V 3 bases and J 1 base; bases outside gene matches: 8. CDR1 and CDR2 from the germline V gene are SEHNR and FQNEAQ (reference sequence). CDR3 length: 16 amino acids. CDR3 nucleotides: TGTGCCAGCAGCTTTCTCGGACAGGTCCGGAACACTGAAGCTTTCTTT. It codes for CASSFLGQVRNTEAFF.

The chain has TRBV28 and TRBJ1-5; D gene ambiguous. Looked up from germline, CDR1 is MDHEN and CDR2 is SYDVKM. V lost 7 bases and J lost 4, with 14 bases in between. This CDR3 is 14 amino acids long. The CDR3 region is CASTPTGRNQPQHF. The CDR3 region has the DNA TGTGCCAGCACCCCGACCGGGCGGAATCAGCCCCAGCATTTT.

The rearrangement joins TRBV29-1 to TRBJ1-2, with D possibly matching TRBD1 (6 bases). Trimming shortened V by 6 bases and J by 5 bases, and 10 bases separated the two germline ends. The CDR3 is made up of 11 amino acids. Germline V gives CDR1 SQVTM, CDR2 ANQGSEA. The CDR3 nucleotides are TGCAGCGTCCTAGGACAGTATGGCTACACCTTC. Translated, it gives CSVLGQYGYTF.

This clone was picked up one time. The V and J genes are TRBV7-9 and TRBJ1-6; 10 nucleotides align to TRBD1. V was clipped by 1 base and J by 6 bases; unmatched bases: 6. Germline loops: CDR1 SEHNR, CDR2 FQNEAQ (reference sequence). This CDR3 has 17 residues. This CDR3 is CASSLGGTGVGNSPLHF. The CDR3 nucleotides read TGTGCCAGCAGCTTAGGGGGGACAGGGGTCGGTAATTCACCCCTCCACTTT. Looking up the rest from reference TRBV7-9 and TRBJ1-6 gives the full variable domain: DTGVSQNPRHKITKRGQNVTFRCDPISEHNRLYWYRQTLGQGPEFLTYFQNEAQLEKSRLLSDRFSAERPKGSFSTLEIQRTEQGDSAMYLCASSLGGTGVGNSPLHFGNGTRLTVT.

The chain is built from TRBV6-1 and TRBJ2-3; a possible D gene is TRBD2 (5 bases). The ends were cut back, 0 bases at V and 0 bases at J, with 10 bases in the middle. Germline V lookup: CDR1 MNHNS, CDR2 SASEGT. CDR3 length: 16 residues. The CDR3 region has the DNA TGTGCCAGCAGTGAAGCTGGAGGAGTAAGCACAGATACGCAGTATTTT. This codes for CASSEAGGVSTDTQYF.

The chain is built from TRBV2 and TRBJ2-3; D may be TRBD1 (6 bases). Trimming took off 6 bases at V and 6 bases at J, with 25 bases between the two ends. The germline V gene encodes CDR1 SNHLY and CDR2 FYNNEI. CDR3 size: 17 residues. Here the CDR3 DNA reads TGTGCCAGCAGAGGTTTTGAGGGACAACCTACTTCGGATACGCAGTATTTT. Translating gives CASRGFEGQPTSDTQYF. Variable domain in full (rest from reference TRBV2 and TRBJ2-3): EPEVTQTPSHQVTQMGQEVILRCVPISNHLYFYWYRQILGQKVEFLVSFYNNEISEKSEIFDDQFSVERPDGSNFTLKIRSTKLEDSAMYFCASRGFEGQPTSDTQYFGPGTRLTVL.

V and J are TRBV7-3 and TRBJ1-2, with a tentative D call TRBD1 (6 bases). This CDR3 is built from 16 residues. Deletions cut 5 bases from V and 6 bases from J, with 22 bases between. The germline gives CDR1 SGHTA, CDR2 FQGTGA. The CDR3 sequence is CASSPQGTRGMNGYTF. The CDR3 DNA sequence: TGTGCCAGCAGCCCGCAGGGGACGAGAGGGATGAATGGCTACACCTTC.

The CDR3 is CASSQTGVAKNIQYF. The DNA of the CDR3 is TGCGCCAGCAGCCAGACTGGGGTAGCCAAAAACATTCAGTACTTC. The rearrangement links TRBV4-1 to TRBJ2-4; no definite D call. Trimming left V 3 bases short and J 0 bases short, with 9 bases between. Per the germline V gene, CDR1 is MGHRA and CDR2 is YSYEKL. The length of the CDR3 is 15 residues.

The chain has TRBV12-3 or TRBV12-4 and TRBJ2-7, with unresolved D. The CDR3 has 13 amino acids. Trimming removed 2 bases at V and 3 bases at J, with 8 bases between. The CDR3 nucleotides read TGTGCCAGCAGTTTAATTGAAGACTACGAGCAGTACTTC. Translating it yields CASSLIEDYEQYF.

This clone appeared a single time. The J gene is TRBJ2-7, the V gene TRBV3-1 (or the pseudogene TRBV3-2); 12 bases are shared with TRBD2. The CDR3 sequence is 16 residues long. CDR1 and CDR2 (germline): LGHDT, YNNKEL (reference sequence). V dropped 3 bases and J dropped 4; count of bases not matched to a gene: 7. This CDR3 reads CASSQRTSGVLYEQYF. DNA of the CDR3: TGTGCCAGCAGCCAGCGGACTAGCGGGGTCCTGTACGAGCAGTACTTC.

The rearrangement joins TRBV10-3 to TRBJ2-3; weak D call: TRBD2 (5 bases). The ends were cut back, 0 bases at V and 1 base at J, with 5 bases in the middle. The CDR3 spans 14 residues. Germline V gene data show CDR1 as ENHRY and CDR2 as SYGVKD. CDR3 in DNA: TGTGCCATCAGTGAGTCGAGGGGCACAGATACGCAGTATTTT. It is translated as CAISESRGTDTQYF.

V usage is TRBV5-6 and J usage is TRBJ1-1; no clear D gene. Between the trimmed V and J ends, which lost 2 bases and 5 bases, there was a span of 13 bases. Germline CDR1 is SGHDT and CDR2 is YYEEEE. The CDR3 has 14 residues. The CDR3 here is CASSLLTESTEAFF. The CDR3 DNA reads TGTGCCAGCAGCTTACTTACAGAATCTACTGAAGCTTTCTTT.

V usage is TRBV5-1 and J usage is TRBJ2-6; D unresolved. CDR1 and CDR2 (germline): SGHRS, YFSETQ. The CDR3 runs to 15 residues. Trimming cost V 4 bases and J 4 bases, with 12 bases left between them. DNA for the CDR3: TGCGCCAGCAGCCTGACTTCGGCAGGGGCCAACGTCCTGACTTTC. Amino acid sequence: CASSLTSAGANVLTF.

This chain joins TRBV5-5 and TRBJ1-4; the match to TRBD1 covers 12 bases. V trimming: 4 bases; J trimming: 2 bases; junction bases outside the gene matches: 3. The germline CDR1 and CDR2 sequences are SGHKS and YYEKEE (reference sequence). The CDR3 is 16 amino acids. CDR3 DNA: TGTGCCAGCAGCAAGGGGACAGGGGGCACTAATGAAAAACTGTTTTTT. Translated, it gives CASSKGTGGTNEKLFF.

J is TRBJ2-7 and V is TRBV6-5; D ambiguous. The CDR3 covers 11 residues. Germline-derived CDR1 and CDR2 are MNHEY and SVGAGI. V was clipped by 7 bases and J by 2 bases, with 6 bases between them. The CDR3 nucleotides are TGTGCCAGCACTTTTGCCTACGAGCAGTACTTC. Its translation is CASTFAYEQYF.

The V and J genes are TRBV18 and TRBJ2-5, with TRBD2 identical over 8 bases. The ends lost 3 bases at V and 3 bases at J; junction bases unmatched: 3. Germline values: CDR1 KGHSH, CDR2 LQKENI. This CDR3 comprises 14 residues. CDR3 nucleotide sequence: TGTGCCAGCTCACCTGGACTAGCTGAAGAGACCCAGTACTTC. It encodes CASSPGLAEETQYF.

In nucleotides, the CDR3 is TGTGCTAGTGGTCGAAACCAAAGGGACAGGGGTTTCGAGCAGTACTTC. Translating gives CASGRNQRDRGFEQYF. This chain connects TRBV12-5 to TRBJ2-7, with 10 bases matching TRBD1. CDR1 LGHNT and CDR2 FRNRAP come from the germline V gene. This CDR3 has 16 residues. V was clipped by 5 bases and J by 6 bases; unmatched bases: 13.

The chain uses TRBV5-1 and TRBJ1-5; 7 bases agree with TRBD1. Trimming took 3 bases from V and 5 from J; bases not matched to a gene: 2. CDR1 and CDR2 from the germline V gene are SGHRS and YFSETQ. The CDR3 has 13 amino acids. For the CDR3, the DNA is TGCGCCAGCAGCTCGACAGGGTATCAGCCCCAGCATTTT. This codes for CASSSTGYQPQHF.

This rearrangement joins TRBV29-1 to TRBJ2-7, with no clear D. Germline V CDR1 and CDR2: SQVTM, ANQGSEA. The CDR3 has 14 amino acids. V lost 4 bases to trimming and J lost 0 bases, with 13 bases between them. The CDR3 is CSVVVISGSYEQYF. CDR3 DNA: TGCAGCGTTGTCGTCATATCGGGCTCCTACGAGCAGTACTTC.

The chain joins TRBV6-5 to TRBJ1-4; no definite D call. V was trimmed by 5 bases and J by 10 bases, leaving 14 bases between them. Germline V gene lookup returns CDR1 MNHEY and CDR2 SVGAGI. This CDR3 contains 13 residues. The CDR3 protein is CASSRDLAGKLFF. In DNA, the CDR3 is TGTGCCAGCAGTCGGGATTTAGCAGGAAAACTGTTTTTT.

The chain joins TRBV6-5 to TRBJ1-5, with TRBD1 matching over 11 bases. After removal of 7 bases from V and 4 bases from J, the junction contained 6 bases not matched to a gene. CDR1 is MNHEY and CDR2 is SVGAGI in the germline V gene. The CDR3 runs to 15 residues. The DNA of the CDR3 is TGTGCCAGCAAGGGACAGGGGGGGCGGAATCAGCCCCAGCATTTT. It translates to CASKGQGGRNQPQHF.